The T cell receptor beta chain described here comes from a study of PD-L1 blockade in urothelial cancer. Study summary: Researchers found blood samples held a median of approximately 150,000 T cells.

General study results and limits: In blood at 3 weeks, tumor-associated clones expanded more among patients with durable benefit.

Synthetic analogs of TCR templates were spiked into every PCR. Using immunoSEQ multiplex PCR, the repertoire was profiled, and TCRdb retains in-frame clones only, with some absent. The table includes about 84,000 clones, 90% to 95% detected once. In the case of this clone: Its antigen is not known.

The clonotype was recovered from a man between 60 and 75 years old with urothelial cancer. The source was PBMCs, collected around atezolizumab (anti-PD-L1) treatment.

CDR3 DNA: TGTGCCAGCAGCTTAGATCCCCAATCGGTCCATGGCTACACCTTC. Its protein product is CASSLDPQSVHGYTF. This chain uses TRBV7-2 with TRBJ1-2; no reliable D call. The CDR3 extends over 15 amino acids. Germline V lookup: CDR1 SGHTA, CDR2 FQGNSA. V dropped 1 base and J dropped 6 bases, with 15 bases sitting between them. The variable domain in full, completed from reference TRBV7-2 and TRBJ1-2, reads GAGVSQSPSNKVTEKGKDVELRCDPISGHTALYWYRQSLGQGLEFLIYFQGNSAPDKSGLPSDRFSAERTGGSVSTLTIQRTQQEDSAVYLCASSLDPQSVHGYTFGSGTRLTVV.